This is a list of T cell receptor beta chains from one sample in a study of blood T cells in healthy people across ages. Using its own MiXCR run on the 5' RACE reads, TCRdb lists one record per CDR3 protein. This table holds 800,000 or so distinct CDR3 sequences, roughly 60% found once. Sequencing used blood. All receptors derive from a man aged 25 to 40 in good health. CDR3s include the opening cysteine and the closing phenylalanine or tryptophan.

TRBV4-3 | CASSLSGYGELFF
TRBV9 | CASSGTGGEVEQFF
TRBV9 | CASSVRRGTSVDNEQFF
TRBV25-1 | CASSEYLIITGSTDTQYF
TRBV7-9 | CASSYDSNNSPLHF
TRBV7-9 | CASSWDTREDTQYF
TRBV4-2 | CASSQALAGGPQSETQYF
TRBV7-2 | CASSLAHSGANVLTF
TRBV20-1 | CSARAPGQGGYEQYF
TRBV20-1 | CSAGTGSEEKLFF
TRBV11-2 | CASSLAGGYEKLFF
TRBV4-3 | CASSQEGTGGPHGYTF
TRBV4-3 | CASSQALAWSGGAVLYEQYF
TRBV20-1 | CSARDQAYTISYNEQFF
TRBV5-1 | CASSRVGTKHNEQFF
TRBV6-1 | CASSGTDRTDSGANVLTF
TRBV7-6 | CASSPWTEGGYTF
TRBV12-3/TRBV12-4 | CASSFSRDGVGEQYF
TRBV20-1 | CSANGQGWSRRETQYF
TRBV2 | CASRGTVLFYEQYF
TRBV5-5 | CASSWGVDTEAFF
TRBV4-2 | CSKERGAADTGELFF
TRBV5-1 | CASSDEGRNSYEQYF
TRBV12-3/TRBV12-4 | CASSSQGLSDTQYF
TRBV7-3 | CASSLTSIPDTQYF
TRBV7-9 | CASSLEVGTGANVLTF